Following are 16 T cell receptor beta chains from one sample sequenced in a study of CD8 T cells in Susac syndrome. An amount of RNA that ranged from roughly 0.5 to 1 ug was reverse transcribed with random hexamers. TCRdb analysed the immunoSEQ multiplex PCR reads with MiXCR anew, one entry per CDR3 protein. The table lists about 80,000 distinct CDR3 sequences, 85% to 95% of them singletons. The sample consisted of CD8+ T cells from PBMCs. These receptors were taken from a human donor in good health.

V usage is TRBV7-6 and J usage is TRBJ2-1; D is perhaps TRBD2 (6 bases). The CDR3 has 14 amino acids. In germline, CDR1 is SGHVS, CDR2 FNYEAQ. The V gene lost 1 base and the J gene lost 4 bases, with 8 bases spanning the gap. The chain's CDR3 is CASSLVGTYNEQFF. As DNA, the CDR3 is TGTGCCAGCAGCTTAGTCGGGACTTACAATGAGCAGTTCTTC.

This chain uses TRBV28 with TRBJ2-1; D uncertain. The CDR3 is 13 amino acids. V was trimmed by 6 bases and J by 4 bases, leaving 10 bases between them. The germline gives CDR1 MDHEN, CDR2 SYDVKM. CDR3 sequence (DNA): TGTGCCAGCAGCTTCGCGATATACAATGAGCAGTTCTTC. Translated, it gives CASSFAIYNEQFF.

CDR3 DNA sequence: TGCGCCACCGACGGAGAGGGGGACGACTACAATGAGCAGTTCTTC. Translating it yields CATDGEGDDYNEQFF. This chain connects TRBV5-1 to TRBJ2-1, with TRBD1 as a possible D gene (6 bases). Germline V gene data show CDR1 as SGHRS and CDR2 as YFSETQ. V dropped 9 bases and J dropped 3 bases, with 19 bases sitting between them. This CDR3 is 15 amino acids long.

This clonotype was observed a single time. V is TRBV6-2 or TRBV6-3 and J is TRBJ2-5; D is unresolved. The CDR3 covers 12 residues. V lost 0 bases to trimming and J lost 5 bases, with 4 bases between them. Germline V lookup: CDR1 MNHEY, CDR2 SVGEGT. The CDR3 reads CASSYSRETQYF. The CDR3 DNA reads TGTGCCAGCAGTTACTCGCGGGAGACCCAGTACTTC.

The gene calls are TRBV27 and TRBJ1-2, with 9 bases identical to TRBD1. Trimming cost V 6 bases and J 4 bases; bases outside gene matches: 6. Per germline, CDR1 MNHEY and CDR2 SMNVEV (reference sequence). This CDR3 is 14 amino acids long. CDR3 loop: CASSMDRGGYGYTF. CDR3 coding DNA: TGTGCCAGCAGCATGGACAGGGGAGGCTATGGCTACACCTTC.

CDR3 coding DNA: TGTGCCAGCAGCCAGGGGTTCACCGGGGCCAACGTCCTGACTTTC. As protein: CASSQGFTGANVLTF. This chain uses TRBV3-1 with TRBJ2-6; D gene ambiguous. There are 15 residues in the CDR3. Germline V gives CDR1 LGHDT, CDR2 YNNKEL (reference sequence). Trimming stripped 3 bases from V and 4 bases from J, with 10 bases between.

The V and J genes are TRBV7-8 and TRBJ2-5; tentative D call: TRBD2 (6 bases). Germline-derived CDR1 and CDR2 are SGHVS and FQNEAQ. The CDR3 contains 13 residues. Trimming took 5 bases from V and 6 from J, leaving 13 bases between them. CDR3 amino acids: CASSRQAGKTQYF. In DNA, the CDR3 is TGTGCCAGCAGCCGTCAGGCGGGAAAGACCCAGTACTTC.

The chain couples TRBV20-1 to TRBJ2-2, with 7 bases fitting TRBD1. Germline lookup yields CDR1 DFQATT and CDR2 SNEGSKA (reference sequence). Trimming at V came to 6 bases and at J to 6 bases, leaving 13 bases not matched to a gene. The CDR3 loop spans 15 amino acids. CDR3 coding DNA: TGCAGTGCGGAAGGGGGCTACACAGGATCCGGGGAGCTGTTTTTT. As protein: CSAEGGYTGSGELFF.

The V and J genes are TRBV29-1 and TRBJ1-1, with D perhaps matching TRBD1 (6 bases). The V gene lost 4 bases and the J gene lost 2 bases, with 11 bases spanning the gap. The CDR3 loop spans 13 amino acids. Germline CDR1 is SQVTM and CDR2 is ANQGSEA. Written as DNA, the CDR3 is TGCAGCGTTGGTGGGACATACAACACTGAAGCTTTCTTT. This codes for CSVGGTYNTEAFF. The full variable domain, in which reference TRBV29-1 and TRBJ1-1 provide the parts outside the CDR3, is SAVISQKPSRDICQRGTSLTIQCQVDSQVTMMFWYRQQPGQSLTLIATANQGSEATYESGFVIDKFPISRPNLTFSTLTVSNMSPEDSSIYLCSVGGTYNTEAFFGQGTRLTVV.

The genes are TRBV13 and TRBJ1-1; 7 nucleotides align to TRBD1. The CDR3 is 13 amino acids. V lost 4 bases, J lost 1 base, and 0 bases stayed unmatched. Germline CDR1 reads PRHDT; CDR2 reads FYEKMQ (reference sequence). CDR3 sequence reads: CASSYRGNTEAFF. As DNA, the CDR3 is TGTGCCAGCAGCTACAGGGGGAACACTGAAGCTTTCTTT.

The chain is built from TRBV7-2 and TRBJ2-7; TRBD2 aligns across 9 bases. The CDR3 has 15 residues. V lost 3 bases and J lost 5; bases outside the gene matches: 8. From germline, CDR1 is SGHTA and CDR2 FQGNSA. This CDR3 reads CASSLQAGGMNEQYF. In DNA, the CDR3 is TGTGCCAGCAGCTTGCAAGCGGGGGGAATGAACGAGCAGTACTTC. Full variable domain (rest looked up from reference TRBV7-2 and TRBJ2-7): GAGVSQSPSNKVTEKGKDVELRCDPISGHTALYWYRQSLGQGLEFLIYFQGNSAPDKSGLPSDRFSAERTGGSVSTLTIQRTQQEDSAVYLCASSLQAGGMNEQYFGPGTRLTVT.

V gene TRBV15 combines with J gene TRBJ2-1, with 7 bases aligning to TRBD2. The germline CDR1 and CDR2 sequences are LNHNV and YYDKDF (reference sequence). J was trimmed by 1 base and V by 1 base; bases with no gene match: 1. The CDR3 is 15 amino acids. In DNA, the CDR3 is TGTGCCACCAGCAGAGGGGGAGGGTCCTACAATGAGCAGTTCTTC. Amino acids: CATSRGGGSYNEQFF. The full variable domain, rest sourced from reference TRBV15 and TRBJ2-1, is DAMVIQNPRYQVTQFGKPVTLSCSQTLNHNVMYWYQQKSSQAPKLLFHYYDKDFNNEADTPDNFQSRRPNTSFCFLDIRSPGLGDTAMYLCATSRGGGSYNEQFFGPGTRLTVL.

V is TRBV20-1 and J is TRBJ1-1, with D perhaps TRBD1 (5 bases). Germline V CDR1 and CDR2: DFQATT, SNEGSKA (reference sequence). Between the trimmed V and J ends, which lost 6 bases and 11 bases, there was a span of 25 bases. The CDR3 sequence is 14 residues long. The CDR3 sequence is CSALLPWGDLGAFF. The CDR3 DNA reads TGCAGTGCCTTGCTCCCCTGGGGGGATTTAGGGGCTTTCTTT.

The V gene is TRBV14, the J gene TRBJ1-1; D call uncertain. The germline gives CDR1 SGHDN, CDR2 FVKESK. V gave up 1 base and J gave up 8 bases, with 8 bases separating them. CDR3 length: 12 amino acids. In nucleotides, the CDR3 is TGTGCCAGCAGCCAAGGTGGACGGGAAGCTTTCTTT. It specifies CASSQGGREAFF.

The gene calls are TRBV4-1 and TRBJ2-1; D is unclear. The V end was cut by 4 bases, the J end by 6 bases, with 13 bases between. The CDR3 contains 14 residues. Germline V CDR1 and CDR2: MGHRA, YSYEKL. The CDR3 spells CASSLGPVGNEQFF. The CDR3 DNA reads TGCGCCAGCAGCCTCGGGCCAGTTGGCAATGAGCAGTTCTTC.

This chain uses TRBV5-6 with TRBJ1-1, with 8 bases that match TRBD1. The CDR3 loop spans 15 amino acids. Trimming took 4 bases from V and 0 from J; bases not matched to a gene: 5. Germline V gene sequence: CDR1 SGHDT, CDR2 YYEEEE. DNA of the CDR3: TGTGCCAGCAGCATCGACAGGGGAATGAACACTGAAGCTTTCTTT. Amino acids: CASSIDRGMNTEAFF. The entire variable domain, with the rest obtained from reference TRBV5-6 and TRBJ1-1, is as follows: DAGVTQSPTHLIKTRGQQVTLRCSPKSGHDTVSWYQQALGQGPQFIFQYYEEEERQRGNFPDRFSGHQFPNYSSELNVNALLLGDSALYLCASSIDRGMNTEAFFGQGTRLTVV.